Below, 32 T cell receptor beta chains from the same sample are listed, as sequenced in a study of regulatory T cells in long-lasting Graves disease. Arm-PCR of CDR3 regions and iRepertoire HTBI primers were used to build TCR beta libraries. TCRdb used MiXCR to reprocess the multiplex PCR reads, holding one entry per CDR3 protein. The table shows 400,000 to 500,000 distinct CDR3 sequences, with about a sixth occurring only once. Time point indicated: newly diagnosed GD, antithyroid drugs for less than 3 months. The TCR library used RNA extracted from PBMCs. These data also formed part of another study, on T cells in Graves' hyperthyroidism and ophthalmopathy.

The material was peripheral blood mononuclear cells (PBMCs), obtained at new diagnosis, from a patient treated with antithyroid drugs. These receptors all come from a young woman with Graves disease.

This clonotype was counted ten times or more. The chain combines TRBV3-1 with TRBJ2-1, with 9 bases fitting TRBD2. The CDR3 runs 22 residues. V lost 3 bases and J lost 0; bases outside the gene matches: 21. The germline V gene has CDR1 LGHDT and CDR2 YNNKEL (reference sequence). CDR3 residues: CASSHRGASGTASPSSYNEQFF. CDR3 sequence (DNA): TGTGCCAGCAGCCATCGCGGGGCTAGCGGGACGGCCTCCCCGAGCTCCTACAATGAGCAGTTCTTC.

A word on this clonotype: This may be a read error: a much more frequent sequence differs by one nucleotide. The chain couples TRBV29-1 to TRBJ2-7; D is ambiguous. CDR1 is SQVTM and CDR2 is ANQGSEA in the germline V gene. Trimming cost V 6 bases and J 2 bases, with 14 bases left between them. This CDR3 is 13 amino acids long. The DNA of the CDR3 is TGCAGCGTCCAATCGGCCGGTCCCTACGAGCAGTACTTC. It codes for CSVQSAGPYEQYF.

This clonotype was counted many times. In DNA form, the CDR3 reads TGTGCCAGCAGTTACGAGCGGGGCACTGAAGCTTTCTTT. Protein sequence: CASSYERGTEAFF. This chain uses TRBV6-5 with TRBJ1-1, with D unclear. CDR3 length: 13 residues. The germline gives CDR1 MNHEY, CDR2 SVGAGI. V gave up 2 bases and J gave up 4 bases, with 8 bases separating them.

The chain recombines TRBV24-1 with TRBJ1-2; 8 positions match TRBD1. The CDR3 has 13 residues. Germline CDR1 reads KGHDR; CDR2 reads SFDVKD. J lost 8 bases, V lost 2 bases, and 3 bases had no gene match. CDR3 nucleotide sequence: TGTGCCACCAGTGATTCAGGGGGCTGGGGCTACACCTTC. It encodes CATSDSGGWGYTF.

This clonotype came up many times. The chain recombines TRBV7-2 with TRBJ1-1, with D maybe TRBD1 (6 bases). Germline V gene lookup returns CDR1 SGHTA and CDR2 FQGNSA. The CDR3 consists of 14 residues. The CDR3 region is CATRGGAANTEAFF. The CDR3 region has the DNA TGTGCAACTAGGGGGGGGGCGGCGAACACTGAAGCTTTCTTT.

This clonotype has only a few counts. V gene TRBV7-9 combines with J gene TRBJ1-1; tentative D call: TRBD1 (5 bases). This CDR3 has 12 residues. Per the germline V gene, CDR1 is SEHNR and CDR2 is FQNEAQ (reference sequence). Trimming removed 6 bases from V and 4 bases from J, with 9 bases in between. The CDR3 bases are TGTGCCAGCAGACCAGGGTCCACTGAAGCTTTCTTT. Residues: CASRPGSTEAFF.

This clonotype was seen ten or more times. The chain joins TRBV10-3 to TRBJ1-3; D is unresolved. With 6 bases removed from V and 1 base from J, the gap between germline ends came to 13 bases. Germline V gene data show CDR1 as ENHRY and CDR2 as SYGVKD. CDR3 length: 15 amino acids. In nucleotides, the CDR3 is TGTGCCATCAGCCCCCTGGGGTCGTCTGGAAACACCATATATTTT. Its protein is CAISPLGSSGNTIYF.

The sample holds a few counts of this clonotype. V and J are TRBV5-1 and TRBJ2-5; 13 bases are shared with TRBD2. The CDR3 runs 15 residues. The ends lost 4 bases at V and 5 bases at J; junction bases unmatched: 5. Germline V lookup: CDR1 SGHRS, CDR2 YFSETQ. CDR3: CASSRLAGGLETQYF. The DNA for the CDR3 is TGCGCCAGCAGCCGACTAGCGGGAGGACTGGAGACCCAGTACTTC.

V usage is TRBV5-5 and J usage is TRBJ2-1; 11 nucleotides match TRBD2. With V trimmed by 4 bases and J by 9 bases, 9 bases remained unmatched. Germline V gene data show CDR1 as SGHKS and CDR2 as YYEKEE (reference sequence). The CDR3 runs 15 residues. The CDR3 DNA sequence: TGTGCCAGCAGCCCACCCGGGACTAGCGGCCCTGAGCAGTTCTTC. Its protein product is CASSPPGTSGPEQFF.

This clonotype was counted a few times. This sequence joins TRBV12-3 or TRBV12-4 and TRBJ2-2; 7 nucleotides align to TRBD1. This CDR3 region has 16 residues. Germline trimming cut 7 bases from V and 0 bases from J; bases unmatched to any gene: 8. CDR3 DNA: TGTGCCAGCACCGCAAGGGGGCCCCCGAACACCGGGGAGCTGTTTTTT. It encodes CASTARGPPNTGELFF.

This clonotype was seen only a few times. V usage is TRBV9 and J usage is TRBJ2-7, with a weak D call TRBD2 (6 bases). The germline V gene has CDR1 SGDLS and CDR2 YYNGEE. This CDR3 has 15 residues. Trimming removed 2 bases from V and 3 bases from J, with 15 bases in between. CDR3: CASSVDTGVGYEQYF. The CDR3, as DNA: TGTGCCAGCAGCGTTGACACGGGAGTAGGCTACGAGCAGTACTTC.

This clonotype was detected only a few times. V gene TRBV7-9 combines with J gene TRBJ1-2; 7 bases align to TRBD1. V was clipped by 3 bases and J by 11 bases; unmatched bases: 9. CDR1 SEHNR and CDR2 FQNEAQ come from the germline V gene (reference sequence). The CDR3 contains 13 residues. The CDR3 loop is CASSFQGGAVYTF. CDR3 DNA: TGTGCCAGCAGCTTCCAAGGGGGCGCGGTTTACACCTTC.

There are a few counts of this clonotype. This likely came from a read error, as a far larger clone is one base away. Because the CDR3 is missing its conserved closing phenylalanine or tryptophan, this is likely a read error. CDR3 protein: CSARERLAVSWEQYS. For the CDR3, the DNA is TGCAGTGCTAGAGAAAGACTGGCCGTTTCGTGGGAGCAGTACTCC. The chain combines TRBV29-1 with TRBJ2-7; D ambiguous. The CDR3 runs to 15 residues. The V gene's germline CDR1 is SQVTM and CDR2 ANQGSEA.

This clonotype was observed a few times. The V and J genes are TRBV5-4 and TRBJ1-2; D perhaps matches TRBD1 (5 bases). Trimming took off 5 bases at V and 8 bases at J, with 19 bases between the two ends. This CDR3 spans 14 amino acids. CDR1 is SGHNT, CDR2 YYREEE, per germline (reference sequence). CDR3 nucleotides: TGTGCCAGCAGAGAAGGAGGGGCCTCTAGGGGCTACACCTTC. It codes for CASREGGASRGYTF.

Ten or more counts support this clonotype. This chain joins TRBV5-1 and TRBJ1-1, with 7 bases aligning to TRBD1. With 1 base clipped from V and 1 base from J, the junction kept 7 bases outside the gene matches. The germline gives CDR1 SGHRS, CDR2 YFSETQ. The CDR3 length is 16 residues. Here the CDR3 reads CASSLRGQETNTEAFF. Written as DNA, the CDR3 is TGCGCCAGCAGCTTGCGAGGACAGGAAACGAACACTGAAGCTTTCTTT.

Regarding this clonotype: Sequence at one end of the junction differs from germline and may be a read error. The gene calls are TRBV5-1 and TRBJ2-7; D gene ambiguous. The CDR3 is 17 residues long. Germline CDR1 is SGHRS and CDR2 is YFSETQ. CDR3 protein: CASSFPPSKHQTYEQYF. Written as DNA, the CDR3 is TGTGCCAGCAGCTTCCCCCCCTCCAAACATCAGACCTACGAGCAGTACTTC.

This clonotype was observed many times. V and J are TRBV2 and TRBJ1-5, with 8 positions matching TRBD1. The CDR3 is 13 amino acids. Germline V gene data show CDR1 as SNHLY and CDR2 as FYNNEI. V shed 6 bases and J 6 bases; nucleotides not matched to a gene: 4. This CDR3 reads CASRGQVGQPQHF. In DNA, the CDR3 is TGTGCCAGCAGGGGACAGGTCGGTCAGCCCCAGCATTTT.

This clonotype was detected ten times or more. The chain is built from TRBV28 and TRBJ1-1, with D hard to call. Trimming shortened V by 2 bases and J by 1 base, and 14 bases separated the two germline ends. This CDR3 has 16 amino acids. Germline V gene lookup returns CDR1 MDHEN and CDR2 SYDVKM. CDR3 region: CASSLIGSGANTEAFF. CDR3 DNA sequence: TGTGCCAGCAGTTTAATCGGATCAGGAGCGAACACTGAAGCTTTCTTT.

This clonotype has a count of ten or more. CDR3 sequence: CASSPFTSSTDTQYF. In DNA, the CDR3 is TGTGCCAGCAGCCCGTTTACCTCTAGCACAGATACGCAGTATTTT. This chain links TRBV3-1 with TRBJ2-3; D call uncertain. V dropped 4 bases and J dropped 0 bases, with 11 bases sitting between them. Per the germline V gene, CDR1 is LGHDT and CDR2 is YNNKEL (reference sequence). The CDR3 has 15 residues.

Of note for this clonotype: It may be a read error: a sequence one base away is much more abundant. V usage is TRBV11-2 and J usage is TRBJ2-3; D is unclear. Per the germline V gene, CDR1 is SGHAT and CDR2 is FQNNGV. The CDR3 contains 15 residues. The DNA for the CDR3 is TGTGCCAGCGGCTTAACTGGCCGTAGGGCTGATACGCAGTATTTT. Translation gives CASGLTGRRADTQYF.

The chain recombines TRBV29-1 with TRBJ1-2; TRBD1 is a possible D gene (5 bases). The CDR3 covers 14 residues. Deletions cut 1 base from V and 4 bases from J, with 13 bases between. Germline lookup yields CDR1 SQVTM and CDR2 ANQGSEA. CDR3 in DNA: TGCAGCGTTGAAGGGGGGGTCGAAGGCTATGGCTACACCTTC. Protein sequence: CSVEGGVEGYGYTF.

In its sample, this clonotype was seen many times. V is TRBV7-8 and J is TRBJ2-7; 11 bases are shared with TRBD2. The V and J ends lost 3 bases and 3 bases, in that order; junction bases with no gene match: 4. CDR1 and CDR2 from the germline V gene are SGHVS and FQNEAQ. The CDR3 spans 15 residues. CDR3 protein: CASSFGLAGGYEQYF. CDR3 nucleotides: TGTGCCAGCAGCTTTGGGCTAGCGGGAGGCTACGAGCAGTACTTC.

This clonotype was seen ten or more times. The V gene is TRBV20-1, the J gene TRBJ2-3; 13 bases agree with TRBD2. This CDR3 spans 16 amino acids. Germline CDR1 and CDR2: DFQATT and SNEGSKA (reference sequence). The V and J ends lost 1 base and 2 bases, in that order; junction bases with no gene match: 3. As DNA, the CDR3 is TGCAGTGCTAGAGCGGGACTAGCGGGGTTCACAGATACGCAGTATTTT. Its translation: CSARAGLAGFTDTQYF.

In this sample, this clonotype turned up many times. The CDR3 bases are TGTGCCAGCAGCGTAGCTTTTGGGGGAACCATAACAGAGACCCAGTACTTC. It translates to CASSVAFGGTITETQYF. The chain is built from TRBV9 and TRBJ2-5, with D perhaps assigned TRBD1 or TRBD2 (5 bases each). The CDR3 spans 17 residues. Trimming shortened V by 0 bases and J by 4 bases, and 19 bases separated the two germline ends. The germline V gene has CDR1 SGDLS and CDR2 YYNGEE. Full variable domain (rest looked up from reference TRBV9 and TRBJ2-5): DSGVTQTPKHLITATGQRVTLRCSPRSGDLSVYWYQQSLDQGLQFLIQYYNGEERAKGNILERFSAQQFPDLHSELNLSSLELGDSALYFCASSVAFGGTITETQYFGPGTRLLVL.

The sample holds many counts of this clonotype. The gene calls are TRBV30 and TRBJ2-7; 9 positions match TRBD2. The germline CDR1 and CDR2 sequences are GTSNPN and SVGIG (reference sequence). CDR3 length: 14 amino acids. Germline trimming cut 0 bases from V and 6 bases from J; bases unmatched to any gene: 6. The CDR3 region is CAWSVSPAGGEQYF. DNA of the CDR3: TGTGCCTGGAGTGTATCTCCAGCGGGAGGCGAGCAGTACTTC.

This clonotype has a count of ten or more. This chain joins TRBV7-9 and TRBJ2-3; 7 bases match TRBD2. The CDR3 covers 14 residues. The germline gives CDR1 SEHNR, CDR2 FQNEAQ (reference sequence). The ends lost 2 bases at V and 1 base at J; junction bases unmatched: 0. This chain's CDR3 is CASSLLAGTDTQYF. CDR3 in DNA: TGTGCCAGCAGCTTACTAGCGGGCACAGATACGCAGTATTTT.

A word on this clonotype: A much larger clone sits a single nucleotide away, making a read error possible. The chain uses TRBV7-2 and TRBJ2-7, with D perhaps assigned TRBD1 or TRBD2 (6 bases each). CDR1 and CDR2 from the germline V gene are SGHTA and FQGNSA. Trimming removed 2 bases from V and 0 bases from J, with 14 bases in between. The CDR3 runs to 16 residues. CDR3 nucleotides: TGTGCCAGCAGCTTACGGACAGAGGGGGGCTCCTACGAGCAGTACTTC. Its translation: CASSLRTEGGSYEQYF.

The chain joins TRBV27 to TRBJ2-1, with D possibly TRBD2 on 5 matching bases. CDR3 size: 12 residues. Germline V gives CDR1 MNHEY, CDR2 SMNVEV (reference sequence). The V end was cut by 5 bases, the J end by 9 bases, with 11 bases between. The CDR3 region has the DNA TGTGCCAGCAGTAAACCCCGGGGTGAGCAGTTCTTC. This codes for CASSKPRGEQFF.

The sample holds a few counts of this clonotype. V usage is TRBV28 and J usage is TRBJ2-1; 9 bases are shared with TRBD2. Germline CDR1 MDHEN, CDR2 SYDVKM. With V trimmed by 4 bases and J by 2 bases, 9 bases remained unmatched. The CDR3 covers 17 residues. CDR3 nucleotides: TGTGCCAGCAGTTCGACTAGCGGAGTTAGTACCTACAATGAGCAGTTCTTC. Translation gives CASSSTSGVSTYNEQFF.

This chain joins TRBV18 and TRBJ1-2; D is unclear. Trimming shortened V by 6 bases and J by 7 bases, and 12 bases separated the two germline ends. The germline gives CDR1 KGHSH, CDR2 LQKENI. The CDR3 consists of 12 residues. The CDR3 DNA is TGTGCCAGCTCTGGGTGGTCCGGTGGCTACACCTTC. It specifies CASSGWSGGYTF.

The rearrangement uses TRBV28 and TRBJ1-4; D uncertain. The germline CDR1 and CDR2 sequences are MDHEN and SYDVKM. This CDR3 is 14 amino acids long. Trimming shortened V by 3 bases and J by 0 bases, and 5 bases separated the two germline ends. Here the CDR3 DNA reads TGTGCCAGCAGTTTTGCCCCAACTAATGAAAAACTGTTTTTT. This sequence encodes CASSFAPTNEKLFF.

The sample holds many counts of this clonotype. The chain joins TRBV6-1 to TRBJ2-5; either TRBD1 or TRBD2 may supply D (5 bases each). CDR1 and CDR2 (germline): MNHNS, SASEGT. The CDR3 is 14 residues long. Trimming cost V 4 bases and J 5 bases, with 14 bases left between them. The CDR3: CASSARRGLETQYF. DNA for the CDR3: TGTGCCAGCAGTGCCCGCCGGGGCCTGGAGACCCAGTACTTC.